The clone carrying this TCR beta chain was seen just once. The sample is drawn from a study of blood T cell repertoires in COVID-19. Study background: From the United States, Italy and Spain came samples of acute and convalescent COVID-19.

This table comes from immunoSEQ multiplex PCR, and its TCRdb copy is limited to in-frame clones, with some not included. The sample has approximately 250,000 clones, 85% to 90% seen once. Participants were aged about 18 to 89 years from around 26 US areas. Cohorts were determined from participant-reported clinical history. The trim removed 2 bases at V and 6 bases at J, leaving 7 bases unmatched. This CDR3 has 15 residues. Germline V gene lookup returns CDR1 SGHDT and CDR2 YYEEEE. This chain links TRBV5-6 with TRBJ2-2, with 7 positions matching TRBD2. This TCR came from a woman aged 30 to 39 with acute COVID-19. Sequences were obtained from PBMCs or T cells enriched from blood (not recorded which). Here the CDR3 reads CASSFGEGWPGELFF. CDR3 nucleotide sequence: TGTGCCAGCAGCTTCGGGGAGGGTTGGCCCGGGGAGCTGTTTTTT.